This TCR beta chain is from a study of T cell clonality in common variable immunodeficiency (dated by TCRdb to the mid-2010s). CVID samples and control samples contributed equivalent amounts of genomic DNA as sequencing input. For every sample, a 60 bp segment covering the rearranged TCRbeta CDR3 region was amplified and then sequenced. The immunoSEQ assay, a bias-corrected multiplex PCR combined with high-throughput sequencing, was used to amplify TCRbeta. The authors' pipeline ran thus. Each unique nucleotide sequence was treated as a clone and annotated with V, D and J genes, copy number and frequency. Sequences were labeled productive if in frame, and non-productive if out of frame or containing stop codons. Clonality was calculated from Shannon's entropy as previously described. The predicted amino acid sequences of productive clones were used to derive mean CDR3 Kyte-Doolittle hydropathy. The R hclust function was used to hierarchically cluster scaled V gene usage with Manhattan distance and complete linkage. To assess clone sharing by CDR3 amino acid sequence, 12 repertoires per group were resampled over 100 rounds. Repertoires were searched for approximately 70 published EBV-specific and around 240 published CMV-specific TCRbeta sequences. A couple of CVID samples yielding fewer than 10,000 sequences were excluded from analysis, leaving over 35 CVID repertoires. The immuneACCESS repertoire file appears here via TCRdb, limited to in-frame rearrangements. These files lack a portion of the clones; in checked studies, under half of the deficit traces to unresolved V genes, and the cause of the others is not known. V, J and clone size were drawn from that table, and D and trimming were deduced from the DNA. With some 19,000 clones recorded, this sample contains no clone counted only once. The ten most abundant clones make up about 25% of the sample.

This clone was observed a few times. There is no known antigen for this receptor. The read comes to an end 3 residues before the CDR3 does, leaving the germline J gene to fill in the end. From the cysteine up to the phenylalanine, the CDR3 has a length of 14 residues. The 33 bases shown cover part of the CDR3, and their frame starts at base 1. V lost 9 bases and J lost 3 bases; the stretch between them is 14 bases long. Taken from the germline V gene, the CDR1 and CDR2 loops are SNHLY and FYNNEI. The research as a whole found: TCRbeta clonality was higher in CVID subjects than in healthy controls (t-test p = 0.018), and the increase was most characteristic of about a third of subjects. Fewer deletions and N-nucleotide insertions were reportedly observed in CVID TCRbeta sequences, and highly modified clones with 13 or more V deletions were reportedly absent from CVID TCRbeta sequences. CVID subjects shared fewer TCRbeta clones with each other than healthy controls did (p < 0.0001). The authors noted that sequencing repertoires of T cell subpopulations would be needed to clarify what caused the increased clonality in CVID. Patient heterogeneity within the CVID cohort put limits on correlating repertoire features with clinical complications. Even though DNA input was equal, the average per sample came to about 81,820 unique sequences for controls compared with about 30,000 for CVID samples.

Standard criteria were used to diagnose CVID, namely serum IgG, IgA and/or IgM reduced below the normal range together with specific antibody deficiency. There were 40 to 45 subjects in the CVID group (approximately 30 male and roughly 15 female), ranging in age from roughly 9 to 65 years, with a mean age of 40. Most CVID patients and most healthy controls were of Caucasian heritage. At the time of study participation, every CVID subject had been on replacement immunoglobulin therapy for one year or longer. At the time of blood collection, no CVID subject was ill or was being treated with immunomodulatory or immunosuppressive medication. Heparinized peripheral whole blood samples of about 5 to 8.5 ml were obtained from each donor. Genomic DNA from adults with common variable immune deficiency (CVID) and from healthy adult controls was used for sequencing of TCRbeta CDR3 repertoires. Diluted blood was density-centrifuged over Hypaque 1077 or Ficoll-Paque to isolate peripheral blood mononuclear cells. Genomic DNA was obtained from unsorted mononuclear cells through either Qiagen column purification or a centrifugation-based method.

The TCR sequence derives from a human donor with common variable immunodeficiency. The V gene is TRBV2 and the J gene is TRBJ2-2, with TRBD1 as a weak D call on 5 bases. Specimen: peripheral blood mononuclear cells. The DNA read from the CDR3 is TGTGCCAGTAGGGTCGACAGAGACACCGGGGAG. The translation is CASRVDRDTGE. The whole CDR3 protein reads CASRVDRDTGELFF.